These 2 T cell receptor beta chains share one sample of origin, sequenced in a study of T cells in Graves' hyperthyroidism and ophthalmopathy. Template material for amplifying TCR beta CDR3 regions consisted of RNA transcripts. An initial round of RT-PCR targeting the TCR CDR3 relied on the HTBI primer set. A single record per CDR3 protein comes from TCRdb applying MiXCR to the multiplex PCR reads. The data hold hundreds of thousands of distinct CDR3 sequences, with 15% to 18% observed a single time. The material sequenced was blood. Receptors were obtained from a woman between 18 and 29 years old with Graves' hyperthyroidism.

To note about this clonotype: This may be a read error, as it is one base from a much larger clone. V is TRBV30 and J is TRBJ2-1; D gene ambiguous. Matching the DNA end better, TRBJ2-7 makes the J call doubtful. The CDR3 consists of 13 residues. Germline values: CDR1 GTSNPN, CDR2 SVGIG (reference sequence). This chain's CDR3 is CAWGPSSYNEQYF. CDR3 in DNA: TGTGCCTGGGGCCCAAGCTCCTACAATGAGCAGTACTTC.

This clonotype has at least ten counts. The chain combines TRBV29-1 with TRBJ2-1, with 8 bases that match TRBD1. CDR3 size: 16 residues. Germline assignment: CDR1 SQVTM and CDR2 ANQGSEA. Trimming took 2 bases from V and 0 from J; bases not matched to a gene: 6. The CDR3 loop is CSVERTGPISYNEQFF. The CDR3, as DNA: TGCAGCGTTGAACGGACAGGGCCGATCTCCTACAATGAGCAGTTCTTC.